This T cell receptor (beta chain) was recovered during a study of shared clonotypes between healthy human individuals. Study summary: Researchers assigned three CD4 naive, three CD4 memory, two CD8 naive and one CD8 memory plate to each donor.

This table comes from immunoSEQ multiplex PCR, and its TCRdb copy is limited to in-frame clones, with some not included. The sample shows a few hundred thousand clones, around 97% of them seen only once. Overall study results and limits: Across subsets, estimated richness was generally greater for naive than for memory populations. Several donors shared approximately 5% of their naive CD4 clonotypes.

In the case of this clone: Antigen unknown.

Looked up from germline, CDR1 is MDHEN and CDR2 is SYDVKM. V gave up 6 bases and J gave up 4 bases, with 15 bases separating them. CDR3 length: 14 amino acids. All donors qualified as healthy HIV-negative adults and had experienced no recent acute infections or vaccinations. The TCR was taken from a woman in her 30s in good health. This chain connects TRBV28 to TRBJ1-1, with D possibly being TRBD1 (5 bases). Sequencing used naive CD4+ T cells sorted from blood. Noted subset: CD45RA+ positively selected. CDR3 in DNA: TGTGCCAGCAGGCATTGGGGGTGGGTCACTGAAGCTTTCTTT. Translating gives CASRHWGWVTEAFF.